This T cell receptor beta chain was retrieved from a study of CD8+CD57+ T cells in acquired aplastic anemia. The authors sequenced patients whose flow cytometry had shown CD8+CD57+ cell expansion. There was no therapy given to any patient before the blood sampling took place. The germline V gene has CDR1 KGHDR and CDR2 SFDVKD. The CDR3 loop spans 15 amino acids. Trimming shortened V by 6 bases and J by 3 bases, and 14 bases separated the two germline ends. General study points: Found in both controls and patients were approximately 31 CD8+ CDR3 sequences.

CDR3 and TCR beta VDJ profiling relied on a genomic DNA template. MiXCR, applied by TCRdb to the reads, yields one record per CDR3 protein. The sample shows under 500,000 distinct CDR3 sequences, under 40% of them seen only once. This clonotype came up many times. What it recognizes is unknown. This receptor was obtained from a human donor with aplastic anemia. This chain joins TRBV24-1 and TRBJ1-5; possible D gene TRBD1, 5 bases. Sequenced sample: sorted CD4+, CD8+, or CD8+CD57+ T cells (not recorded which) from PBMCs. CDR3 region: CATSSPREHNQPQHF. The CDR3 region has the DNA TGTGCCACCAGTTCCCCCAGGGAGCACAATCAGCCCCAGCATTTT.